This T cell receptor beta chain comes out of a study of blood T cell repertoires in COVID-19. Overall study: Samples representing acute and convalescent COVID-19 were sourced from the United States, Italy and Spain. T cells, B-cell-depleted T cells, or PBMCs supplied cDNA or gDNA.

Source study methods: Quantification of nucleated cells was approximated via reference gene primer amplification. Only in-frame clones appear in the TCRdb table, and some are missing; sequencing was by immunoSEQ multiplex PCR. The DNA was the basis for D and trimming; V, J and clone size are from that table. The sample holds around 66,000 clones, just under 80% seen once. The V segment lost 0 bases and the J segment 3 bases; nucleotides outside the gene matches: 5. This CDR3 is 16 amino acids long. CDR1 MNHNY and CDR2 SVGAGI come from the germline V gene (reference sequence). The sequencing input was peripheral blood. This sequence joins TRBV6-6 and TRBJ2-1; the match to TRBD1 covers 7 bases. This sequence was found in a human donor in a cohort sampled during active COVID-19. The CDR3: CASSYSGQGVYNEQFF. CDR3 bases: TGTGCCAGCAGTTACTCGGGGCAGGGGGTCTACAATGAGCAGTTCTTC.